These 17 T cell receptor beta chains originate from one sample sequenced in a study of cytomegalovirus exposure and HLA in healthy donors. The PCR employed 60 Vbeta primers together with 13 Jbeta primers. Method: immunoSEQ multiplex PCR; TCRdb's copy keeps in-frame clones and lacks some. This sample's clone table lists approximately 52,000 clones. Sequenced sample: PBMCs. All receptors come from a man aged 50-59 years in good health and CMV-seropositive.

This sequence joins TRBV30 and TRBJ2-7, with 9 bases lining up with TRBD1. With V trimmed by 6 bases and J by 4 bases, 10 bases remained unmatched. Germline V gene lookup returns CDR1 GTSNPN and CDR2 SVGIG (reference sequence). This CDR3 has 14 residues. The CDR3 protein is CACAPKGQGYEQYF. The DNA of the CDR3 is TGTGCCTGCGCCCCAAAGGGACAGGGATACGAGCAGTACTTC.

The chain combines TRBV7-9 with TRBJ2-7; 8 bases agree with TRBD2. Germline assignment: CDR1 SEHNR and CDR2 FQNEAQ (reference sequence). This CDR3 comprises 15 residues. V lost 8 bases and J lost 0; bases outside the gene matches: 9. The CDR3 bases are TGTGCCAGCGGTGGTGGCGGGAGGAACTCCTACGAGCAGTACTTC. It yields the protein CASGGGGRNSYEQYF.

The V and J genes are TRBV5-1 and TRBJ2-3; 7 nucleotides align to TRBD2. The CDR3 covers 14 residues. CDR1 and CDR2 (germline): SGHRS, YFSETQ. The ends lost 1 base at V and 2 bases at J; junction bases unmatched: 1. CDR3 region: CASSLRGDTDTQYF. The CDR3 nucleotides are TGCGCCAGCAGCTTGCGGGGGGACACAGATACGCAGTATTTT.

The chain recombines TRBV20-1 with TRBJ1-1; D gene uncertain. Germline V lookup: CDR1 DFQATT, CDR2 SNEGSKA (reference sequence). This CDR3 is 11 amino acids long. V lost 8 bases and J 0 bases, leaving 7 bases between the germline ends. The CDR3 is CSPLLNTEAFF. CDR3 sequence (DNA): TGCAGTCCCCTATTGAACACTGAAGCTTTCTTT.

The gene calls are TRBV7-9 and TRBJ2-5, with a tentative D call TRBD2 (5 bases). V was cut by 5 bases and J by 5 bases, with 18 bases left in between. The germline CDR1 and CDR2 sequences are SEHNR and FQNEAQ (reference sequence). This CDR3 region has 15 residues. CDR3 protein: CASSRGLLGMETQYF. The CDR3 DNA sequence: TGTGCCAGCAGCCGTGGCCTTCTCGGGATGGAGACCCAGTACTTC.

Written as DNA, the CDR3 is TGTGCCATCAGGCGGGCAGGGGGAAACACCGGGGAGCTGTTTTTT. Encoded protein: CAIRRAGGNTGELFF. The rearrangement joins TRBV10-3 to TRBJ2-2, with 7 bases matching TRBD1. Trimming took 6 bases from V and 2 from J; bases not matched to a gene: 6. This CDR3 has 15 amino acids. Germline CDR1 reads ENHRY; CDR2 reads SYGVKD.

The chain links TRBV18 to TRBJ2-7; 11 bases fit TRBD2. The CDR3 has 16 residues. Looked up from germline, CDR1 is KGHSH and CDR2 is LQKENI. V lost 1 base, J lost 1 base, and 3 bases stayed unmatched. CDR3 region: CASSPLLAGGSYEQYF. For the CDR3, the DNA is TGTGCCAGCTCACCACTTCTAGCGGGGGGATCCTACGAGCAGTACTTC.

V and J are TRBV7-2 and TRBJ2-1, with a weak D call TRBD2 (6 bases). The germline V and J ends were trimmed by 6 bases and 2 bases, with 20 bases remaining between them. There are 17 residues in the CDR3. Germline values: CDR1 SGHTA, CDR2 FQGNSA. The CDR3 is CASSRKGMAGPYNEQFF. Written as DNA, the CDR3 is TGTGCCAGCAGTCGAAAAGGGATGGCGGGACCCTACAATGAGCAGTTCTTC.

The chain uses TRBV19 and TRBJ2-5; possible D gene TRBD1, 6 bases. The CDR3 extends over 13 amino acids. The ends were cut back, 6 bases at V and 10 bases at J, with 18 bases in the middle. The germline gives CDR1 LNHDA, CDR2 SQIVND (reference sequence). CDR3 loop: CASRDSSGVDQYF. For the CDR3, the DNA is TGTGCCAGTAGGGACAGCTCTGGGGTGGACCAGTACTTC.

The chain is built from TRBV19 and TRBJ2-5; tentative D call: TRBD2 (7 bases). The CDR3 contains 11 residues. V was shortened by 9 bases and J by 6 bases, with 11 bases between the two germline ends. Germline V gives CDR1 LNHDA, CDR2 SQIVND (reference sequence). CDR3 sequence: CASGGLQTQYF. In nucleotides, the CDR3 is TGTGCCAGCGGGGGGCTCCAGACCCAGTACTTC.

The chain carries TRBV2 and TRBJ1-4, with D uncertain. Germline V gene lookup returns CDR1 SNHLY and CDR2 FYNNEI. The CDR3 spans 13 residues. Trimming removed 1 base from V and 10 bases from J, with 10 bases in between. The CDR3 is CASSEEAGGKLFF. The DNA of the CDR3 is TGTGCCAGCAGTGAAGAGGCTGGCGGAAAACTGTTTTTT.

This chain links TRBV6-5 with TRBJ2-7, with 8 nucleotides matching TRBD2. V lost 5 bases to trimming and J lost 2 bases; unmatched junction nucleotides: 8. Germline V gives CDR1 MNHEY, CDR2 SVGAGI. The CDR3 is made up of 15 amino acids. CDR3 bases: TGTGCCAGCAGTCGGGCTCTAGCGGGCGCCTACGAGCAGTACTTC. It yields the protein CASSRALAGAYEQYF.

The rearrangement links TRBV7-9 to TRBJ1-1, with D possibly matching TRBD1 (6 bases). Germline V gene sequence: CDR1 SEHNR, CDR2 FQNEAQ (reference sequence). V gave up 5 bases and J gave up 1 base, with 20 bases separating them. The CDR3 spans 17 residues. Here the CDR3 DNA reads TGTGCCAGCAGCCCCCCGGAGGGGGGGGTCTGGAACACTGAAGCTTTCTTT. It translates to CASSPPEGGVWNTEAFF.

This chain uses TRBV6-1 with TRBJ2-7, with 7 nucleotides matching TRBD1. V lost 1 base and J lost 2; bases outside the gene matches: 2. In germline, CDR1 is MNHNS, CDR2 SASEGT. The CDR3 length is 14 residues. The CDR3 DNA reads TGTGCCAGCAGTGAAGGGGACAGCGCCTACGAGCAGTACTTC. The encoded protein is CASSEGDSAYEQYF.

The V and J genes are TRBV4-3 and TRBJ2-1, with D tentatively TRBD2 (5 bases). Germline V lookup: CDR1 LGHNA, CDR2 YSLEER. V was shortened by 4 bases and J by 6 bases, with 22 bases between the two germline ends. CDR3 length equals 17 residues. The DNA for the CDR3 is TGCGCCAGCAGCCTCCGGCGGACGGGAACTATACGCAATGAGCAGTTCTTC. This codes for CASSLRRTGTIRNEQFF.

The J gene is TRBJ1-4, the V gene TRBV19, with D possibly TRBD1 on 5 matching bases. Trimming removed 11 bases from V and 9 bases from J, with 19 bases in between. Germline CDR1 reads LNHDA; CDR2 reads SQIVND (reference sequence). The CDR3 extends over 13 amino acids. CDR3 region: CASRDFTAKKLFF. In DNA form, the CDR3 reads TGTGCCTCAAGGGACTTTACCGCGAAAAAACTGTTTTTT.

The V gene is TRBV14, the J gene TRBJ2-1, with a tentative D call TRBD1 (5 bases). Trimming cost V 6 bases and J 0 bases, with 12 bases left between them. This CDR3 contains 15 residues. Germline CDR1 SGHDN, CDR2 FVKESK. The CDR3 region is CASSAGRTSYNEQFF. The CDR3, as DNA: TGTGCCAGCAGTGCAGGGCGGACCTCCTACAATGAGCAGTTCTTC.